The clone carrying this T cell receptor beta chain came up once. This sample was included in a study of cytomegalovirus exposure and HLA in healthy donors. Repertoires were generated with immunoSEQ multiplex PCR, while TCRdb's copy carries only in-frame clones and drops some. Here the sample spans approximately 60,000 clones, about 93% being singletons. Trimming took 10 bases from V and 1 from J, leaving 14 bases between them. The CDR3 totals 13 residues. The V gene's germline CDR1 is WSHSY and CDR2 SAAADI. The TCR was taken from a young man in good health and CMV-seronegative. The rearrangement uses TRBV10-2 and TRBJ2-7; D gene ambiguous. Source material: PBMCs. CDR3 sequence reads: CATSFTGSYEQYF. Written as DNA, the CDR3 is TGCGCCACCTCGTTTACCGGTTCCTACGAGCAGTACTTC.